The source of this T cell receptor beta chain is a study of T cells in Graves' hyperthyroidism and ophthalmopathy (dated by TCRdb to between 2018 and 2020). At the level of the whole study: Peripheral blood was sampled at the time of initial diagnosis, prior to any treatment. To identify distinguishing TCR V-J signatures, a discovery cohort of about 100 patients was used, comprising 43 with Graves' ophthalmopathy and around 57 with stable Graves' hyperthyroidism. Prospective prediction of ophthalmopathy was tested in an independent validation cohort consisting of 18 hyperthyroidism patients and some 17 patients who later progressed to ophthalmopathy. The roughly 100 discovery patients were randomly divided into training and test sets at a 7:3 ratio. In roughly six Graves' hyperthyroidism patients, the study also compared T-cell repertoires from thyroid tissue with T-cell repertoires from blood. After blood sampling, hyperthyroidism patients were treated with methimazole at a starting dose of 30 mg daily, and ophthalmopathy patients were treated with high-dose intravenous methylprednisolone. According to the paper, TCR Vbeta CDR3 sequencing was carried out on 135 peripheral blood samples, which came from 40 to 45 ophthalmopathy, 75 to 80 hyperthyroidism and roughly 17 progressor patients. Overall study outcomes, separate from this receptor: No statistical method was used to set the sample size in advance, and investigators knew the group allocation. Most expanded thyroid clonotypes (frequency above 0.001) were also found in blood, which suggests that blood repertoires may mirror thyroid immune responses. A 13 V-J signature model separated ophthalmopathy from stable hyperthyroidism, with 87.88% sensitivity and about 81% specificity in cross-validation and 80%/75% in testing. During validation, the model predicted progression to ophthalmopathy a median of roughly six months ahead of onset, with approximately 71% sensitivity and more than 72% specificity.

A patient counted as having stable Graves' hyperthyroidism if no progression to ophthalmopathy occurred over 18 months of follow-up. Hyperthyroidism patients were newly diagnosed, with disease duration under 2 months, and aged 18 to 65 years. The study excluded patients with uncontrolled infections, other autoimmune diseases, pregnancy or lactation. Diagnoses were established on the basis of clinical symptoms, serum thyroxine and TRAb, thyroid ultrasound, and orbital computed tomography. Ficoll-Paque density gradient centrifugation was used to isolate PBMCs from around 9.1 ml of fresh peripheral blood. Total RNA was extracted using Trizol reagent, and RNA quality was assessed on an Agilent 2100 Bioanalyzer. Details on this clonotype: Its antigen specificity is not known. No much larger clonotype is one base removed from it; base qualities were not supplied.

CDR1 and CDR2 are drawn from the germline V gene (reference sequence): DFQATT, SNEGSKA. Compared with germline, V lacks 6 bases and J lacks 6 bases; bases without a gene match: 4. The CDR3 covers 13 residues, taking in both the cysteine and the phenylalanine. The sequence is cut down to CDR3 DNA, 39 bases in frame from base 1. The TCR beta CDR3 regions were amplified from RNA transcripts. For the first round of RT-PCR on the TCR CDR3, the HTBI primer set was used together with the Qiagen OneStep RT-PCR kit. The libraries were constructed in a second round of multiplex PCR and then size-selected and purified. Paired-end sequencing of the libraries was performed with 100 bp reads on an Illumina HiSeq2000. In the source study's methods: SOAPnuke was used to process the raw data, with reads discarded if the reads contained adapters or uncalled bases, had a mean Phred below 15, or lacked an exact constant-primer or identifier match. High-quality paired reads were merged with COPE v1.2.5, and unique nucleotide sequences were defined as clonotypes. Clonotypes were aligned to IMGT TRBV, TRBD and TRBJ reference segments using MiTCR v1.1. The analysis was restricted to V-J combinations with a frequency above 0.0001, which together covered approximately 99% of the repertoires. The TCS score was defined as F50 (clonal expansion) divided by E x V (chaos), with BLOSUM62-based TCRdist calculated between CDR3 peptides within each V-J. Welch's t-statistics and random forest reduced just over 500 V-J features to roughly 13, which were used in a naive Bayes classifier (R e1071). The public reads were reprocessed in TCRdb via fastp at Q25 and MiXCR, keeping in-frame beta chains. A single entry per CDR3 protein holds the most common genes and DNA from its merged rows. These V and J calls rely on TCRdb rather than the paper's analysis. Present in this sample are under 700,000 distinct CDR3 sequences, 16% of which were seen just once. Around 19% of the sample is taken by the ten largest.

The chain uses TRBV20-1 and TRBJ2-1; the junction holds 11 bases that match TRBD2. Sequenced sample: blood. This clonotype originated in a woman aged 18-35 years with Graves' hyperthyroidism. The encoded CDR3 is CSAPGLAGNEQFF. The sequenced DNA: TGCAGTGCACCCGGACTAGCGGGCAATGAGCAGTTCTTC.